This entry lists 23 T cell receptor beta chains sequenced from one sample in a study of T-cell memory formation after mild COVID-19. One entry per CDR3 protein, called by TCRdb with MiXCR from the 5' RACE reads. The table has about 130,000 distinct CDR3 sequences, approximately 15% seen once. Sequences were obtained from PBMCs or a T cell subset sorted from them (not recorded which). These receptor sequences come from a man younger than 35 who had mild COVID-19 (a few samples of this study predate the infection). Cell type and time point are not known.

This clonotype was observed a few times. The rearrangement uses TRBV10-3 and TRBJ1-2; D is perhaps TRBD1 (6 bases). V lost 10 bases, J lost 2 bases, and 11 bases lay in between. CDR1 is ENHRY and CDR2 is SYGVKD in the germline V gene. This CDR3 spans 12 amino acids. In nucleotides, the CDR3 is TGTGCCAGCGGGACACAGAACTATGGCTACACCTTC. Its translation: CASGTQNYGYTF.

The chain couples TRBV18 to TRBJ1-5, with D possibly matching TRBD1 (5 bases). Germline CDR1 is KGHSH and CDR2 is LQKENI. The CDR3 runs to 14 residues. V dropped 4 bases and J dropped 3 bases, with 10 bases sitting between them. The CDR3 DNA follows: TGTGCCAGCTCACAGGGGTTGAACAATCAGCCCCAGCATTTT. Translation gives CASSQGLNNQPQHF.

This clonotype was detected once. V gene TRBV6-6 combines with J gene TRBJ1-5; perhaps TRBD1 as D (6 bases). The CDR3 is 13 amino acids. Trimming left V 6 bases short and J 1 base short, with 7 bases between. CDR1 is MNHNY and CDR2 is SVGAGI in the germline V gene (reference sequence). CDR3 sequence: CASSGQSNQPQHF. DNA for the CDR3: TGTGCCAGCAGCGGACAGAGCAATCAGCCCCAGCATTTT.

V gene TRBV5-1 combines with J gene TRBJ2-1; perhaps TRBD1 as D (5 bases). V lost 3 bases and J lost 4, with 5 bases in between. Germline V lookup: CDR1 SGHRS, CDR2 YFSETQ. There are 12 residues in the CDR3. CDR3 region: CASSSGYNEQFF. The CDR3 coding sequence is TGCGCCAGCAGCTCAGGGTACAATGAGCAGTTCTTC.

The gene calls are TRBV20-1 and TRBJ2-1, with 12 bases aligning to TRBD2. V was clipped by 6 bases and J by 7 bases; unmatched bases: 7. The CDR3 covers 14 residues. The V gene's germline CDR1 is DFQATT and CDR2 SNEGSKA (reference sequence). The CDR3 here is CSADRTSGENEQFF. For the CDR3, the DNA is TGCAGTGCCGACCGGACTAGCGGGGAGAATGAGCAGTTCTTC.

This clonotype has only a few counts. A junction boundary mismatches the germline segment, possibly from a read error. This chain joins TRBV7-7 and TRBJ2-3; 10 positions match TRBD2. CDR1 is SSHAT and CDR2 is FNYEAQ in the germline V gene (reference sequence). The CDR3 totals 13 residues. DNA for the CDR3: TGTGCTAGCAGCGGACTAGCGGAAGATACGCAGTATTTT. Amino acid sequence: CASSGLAEDTQYF.

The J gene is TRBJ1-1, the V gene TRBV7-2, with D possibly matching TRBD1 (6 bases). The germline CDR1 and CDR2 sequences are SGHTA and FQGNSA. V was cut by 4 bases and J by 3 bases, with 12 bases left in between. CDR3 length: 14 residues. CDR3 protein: CASSWRGWDTEAFF. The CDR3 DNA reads TGTGCCAGCAGCTGGAGGGGGTGGGACACTGAAGCTTTCTTT.

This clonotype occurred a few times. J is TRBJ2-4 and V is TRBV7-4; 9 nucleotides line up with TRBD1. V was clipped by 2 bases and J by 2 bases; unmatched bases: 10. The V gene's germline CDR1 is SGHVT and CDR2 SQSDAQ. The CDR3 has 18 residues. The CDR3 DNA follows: TGTGCCAGCAGCTTAAGGTCTGGGACAGGGAAGACCAAAAACATTCAGTACTTC. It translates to CASSLRSGTGKTKNIQYF.

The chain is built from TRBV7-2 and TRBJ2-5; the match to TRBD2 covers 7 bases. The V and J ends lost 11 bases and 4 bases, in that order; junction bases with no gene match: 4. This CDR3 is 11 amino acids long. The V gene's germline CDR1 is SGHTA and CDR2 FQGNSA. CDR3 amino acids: CAETGGETQYF. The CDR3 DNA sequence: TGTGCCGAGACGGGAGGAGAGACCCAGTACTTC.

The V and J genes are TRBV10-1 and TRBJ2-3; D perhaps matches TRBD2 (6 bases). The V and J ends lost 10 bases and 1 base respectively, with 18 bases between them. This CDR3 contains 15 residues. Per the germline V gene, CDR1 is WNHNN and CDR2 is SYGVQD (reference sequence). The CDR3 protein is CATGDGGPGTDTQYF. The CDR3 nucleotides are TGCGCCACCGGGGACGGGGGACCTGGCACAGATACGCAGTATTTT.

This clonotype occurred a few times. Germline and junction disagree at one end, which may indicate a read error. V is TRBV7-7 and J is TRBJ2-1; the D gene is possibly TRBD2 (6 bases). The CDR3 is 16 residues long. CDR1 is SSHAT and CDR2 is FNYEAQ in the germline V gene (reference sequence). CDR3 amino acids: CASSLLAGSLFSEQFF. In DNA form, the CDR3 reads TGTGCTAGCAGCTTACTAGCTGGCTCTTTATTCTCGGAGCAGTTCTTC. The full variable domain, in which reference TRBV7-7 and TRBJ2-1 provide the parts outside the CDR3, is GAGVSQSPRYKVTKRGQDVTLRCDPISSHATLYWYQQALGQGPEFLTYFNYEAQPDKSGLPSDRFSAERPEGSISTLTIQRTEQRDSAMYRCASSLLAGSLFSEQFFGPGTRLTVL.

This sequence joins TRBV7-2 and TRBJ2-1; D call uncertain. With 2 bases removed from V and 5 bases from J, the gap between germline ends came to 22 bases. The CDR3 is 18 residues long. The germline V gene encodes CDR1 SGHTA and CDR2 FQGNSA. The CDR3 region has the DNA TGTGCCAGCAGCTTAAGTTGGCTGTCGGGCCAAGGCAACAATGAGCAGTTCTTC. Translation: CASSLSWLSGQGNNEQFF.

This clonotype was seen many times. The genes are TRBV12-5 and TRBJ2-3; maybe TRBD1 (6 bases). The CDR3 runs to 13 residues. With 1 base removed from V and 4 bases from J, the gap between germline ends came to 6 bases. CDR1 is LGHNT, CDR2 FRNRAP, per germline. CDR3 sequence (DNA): TGTGCTAGTGGTTTGGGGACAGCAGATACGCAGTATTTT. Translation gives CASGLGTADTQYF.

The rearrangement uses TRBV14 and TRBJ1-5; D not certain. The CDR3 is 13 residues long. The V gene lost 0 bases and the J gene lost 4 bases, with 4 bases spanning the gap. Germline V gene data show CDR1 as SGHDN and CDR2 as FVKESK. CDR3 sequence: CASSQDSNQPQHF. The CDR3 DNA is TGTGCCAGCAGCCAAGATTCAAATCAGCCCCAGCATTTT.

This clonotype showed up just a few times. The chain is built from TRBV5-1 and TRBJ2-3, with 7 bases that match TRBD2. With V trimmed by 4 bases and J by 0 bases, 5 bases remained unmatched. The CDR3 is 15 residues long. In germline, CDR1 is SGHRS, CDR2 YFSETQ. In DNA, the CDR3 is TGCGCCAGCAGCCCTACTAGCGCCAGCACAGATACGCAGTATTTT. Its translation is CASSPTSASTDTQYF.

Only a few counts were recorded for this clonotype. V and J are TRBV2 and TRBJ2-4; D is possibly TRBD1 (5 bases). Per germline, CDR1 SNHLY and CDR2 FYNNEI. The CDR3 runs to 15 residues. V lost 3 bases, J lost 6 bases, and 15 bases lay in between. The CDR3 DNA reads TGTGCCAGCAGTGACGACCAGGGTTGGGTAAACATTCAGTACTTC. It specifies CASSDDQGWVNIQYF.

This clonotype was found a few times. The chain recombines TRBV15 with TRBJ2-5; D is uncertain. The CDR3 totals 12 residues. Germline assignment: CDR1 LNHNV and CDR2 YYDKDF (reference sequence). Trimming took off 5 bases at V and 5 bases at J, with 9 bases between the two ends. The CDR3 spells CATSVGFETQYF. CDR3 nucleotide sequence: TGTGCCACCAGCGTCGGGTTTGAGACCCAGTACTTC.

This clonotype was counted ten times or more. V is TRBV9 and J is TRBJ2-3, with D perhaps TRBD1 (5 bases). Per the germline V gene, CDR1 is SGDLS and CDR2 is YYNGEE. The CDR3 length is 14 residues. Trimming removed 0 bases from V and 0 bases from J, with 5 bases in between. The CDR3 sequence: CASSVGGSTDTQYF. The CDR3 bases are TGTGCCAGCAGCGTAGGGGGCAGCACAGATACGCAGTATTTT. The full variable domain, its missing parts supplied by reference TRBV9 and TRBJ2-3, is DSGVTQTPKHLITATGQRVTLRCSPRSGDLSVYWYQQSLDQGLQFLIQYYNGEERAKGNILERFSAQQFPDLHSELNLSSLELGDSALYFCASSVGGSTDTQYFGPGTRLTVL.

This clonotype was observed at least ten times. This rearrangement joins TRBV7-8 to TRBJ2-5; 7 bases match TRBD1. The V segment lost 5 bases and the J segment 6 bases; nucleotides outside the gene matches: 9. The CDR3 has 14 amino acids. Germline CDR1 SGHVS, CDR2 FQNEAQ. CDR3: CASSRQGPPKTQYF. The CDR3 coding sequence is TGTGCCAGCAGCCGACAGGGCCCCCCGAAGACCCAGTACTTC.

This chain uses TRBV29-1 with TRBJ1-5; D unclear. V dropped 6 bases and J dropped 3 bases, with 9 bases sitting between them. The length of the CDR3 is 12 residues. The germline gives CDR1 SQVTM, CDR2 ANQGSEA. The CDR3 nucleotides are TGCAGCGTGGCAGGTATCAATCAGCCCCAGCATTTT. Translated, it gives CSVAGINQPQHF.

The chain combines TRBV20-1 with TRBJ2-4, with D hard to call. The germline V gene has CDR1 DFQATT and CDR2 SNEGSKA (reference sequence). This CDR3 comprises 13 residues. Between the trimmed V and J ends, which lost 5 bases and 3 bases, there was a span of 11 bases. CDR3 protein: CSAPGGDKNIQYF. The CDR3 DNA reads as TGCAGTGCTCCAGGTGGTGACAAAAACATTCAGTACTTC.

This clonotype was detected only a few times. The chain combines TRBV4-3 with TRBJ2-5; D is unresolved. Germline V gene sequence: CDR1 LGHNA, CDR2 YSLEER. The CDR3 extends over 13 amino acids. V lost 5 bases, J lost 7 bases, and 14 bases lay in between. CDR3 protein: CASSGEAWGTQYF. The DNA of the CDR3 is TGCGCCAGCAGCGGCGAGGCCTGGGGGACCCAGTACTTC.

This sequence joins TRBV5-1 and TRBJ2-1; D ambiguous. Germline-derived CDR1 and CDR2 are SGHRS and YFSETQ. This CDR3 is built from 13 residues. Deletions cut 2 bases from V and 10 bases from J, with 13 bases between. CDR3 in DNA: TGCGCCAGCAGCTTACCCCCTCTGGGGGAGCAGTTCTTC. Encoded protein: CASSLPPLGEQFF. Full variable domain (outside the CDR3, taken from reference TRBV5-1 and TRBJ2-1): KAGVTQTPRYLIKTRGQQVTLSCSPISGHRSVSWYQQTPGQGLQFLFEYFSETQRNKGNFPGRFSGRQFSNSRSEMNVSTLELGDSALYLCASSLPPLGEQFFGPGTRLTVL.